This TCR beta chain is from a study of CD8 T cells in Susac syndrome (dated by TCRdb to about 2019). Broadly, across the study: Among the Susac syndrome patients who were sequenced, clinically active disease was present in six and clinical remission was observed in roughly eight. Susac syndrome patients were therapy-naive, on corticosteroids (some also receiving IVIg), or on IVIg alone at blood withdrawal. The study used repertoire sequencing to test whether antigen drove CD8+ T cell activation and differentiation in Susac syndrome.

RNA was extracted using the RNeasy kit, and 0.5 to 1 microgram was reverse transcribed with random hexamers. TCR beta CDR3 regions were amplified with the immunoSEQ multiplex PCR assay covering 54 Vbeta and 13 Jbeta segments. PCR amplification bias was corrected using a synthetic template baseline for primer optimization and computational correction. From the authors' description of their analysis: Reads were assigned to V, D and J genes according to IMGT and analyzed in immunoSEQ Analyzer, with only productive sequences retained. Clonality was computed as one minus Shannon entropy normalized by log2 of the number of productive unique sequences. For each patient and control, public and private clones were evaluated among the 100 most prevalent clones. Susac-specific clones were defined as absent from healthy and MS cohorts, about 1,100 published viral clones and other ImmuneACCESS disease sequences. In TCRdb, the public reads were trimmed at Q25 with fastp and aligned with MiXCR, with productive beta chains retained. Identical CDR3 proteins give one entry, which carries the most common genes and DNA. These V and J calls originate from TCRdb's pipeline instead of the authors' own analysis. In this sample the table shows under 200,000 distinct CDR3 sequences, around 94% of which occur a single time. Of the sample, roughly 0.12% falls within the top ten clones.

On this clonotype: Its antigen is still unknown. No base-level quality is on record; no much larger clone is a single base apart.

Between the V and J ends, shortened by 2 bases and 8 bases respectively, the junction contains 12 bases. Via the germline V gene (reference sequence), CDR1 is GTSNPN and CDR2 SVGIG. From cysteine to phenylalanine, the CDR3 is 12 amino acids long. The CDR3 DNA has 36 bases and is translated from base 1. Results and caveats for the whole study, not just this receptor: The number of individuals in the TCR sequencing and HLA analysis was recognized as being relatively small. In patients with Susac syndrome, the CD4+ T cell repertoire showed no detectable clonal expansion.

Peripheral blood CD8+ and CD4+ T cells from healthy donors, Susac syndrome patients and multiple sclerosis patients were profiled using high-throughput TCR beta sequencing. Susac syndrome patients met recently defined diagnostic criteria for definite or probable disease. Bulk CD8+ and CD4+ T cells were purified magnetically by negative isolation, whereas CD8+ TEMRA cells were enriched by FACS. Blood was collected in EDTA tubes and processed within 24 hours, with PBMCs isolated through density gradient centrifugation. PBMCs destined for TCR sequencing were cryopreserved in liquid nitrogen and later thawed in a 37 °C water bath. A purity of at least 90% was achieved for sorted or isolated CD4+, CD8+ and CD8+ TEMRA cells.

This receptor was obtained from a human donor with Susac syndrome. The sequenced sample consisted of CD4+ T cells from PBMCs. The chain was built from TRBV30 and TRBJ1-2, with the D gene call left open. The CDR3 has the sequence CAWSLSGSGYTF. The nucleotides read TGTGCCTGGAGTTTGTCGGGGTCCGGCTACACCTTC.